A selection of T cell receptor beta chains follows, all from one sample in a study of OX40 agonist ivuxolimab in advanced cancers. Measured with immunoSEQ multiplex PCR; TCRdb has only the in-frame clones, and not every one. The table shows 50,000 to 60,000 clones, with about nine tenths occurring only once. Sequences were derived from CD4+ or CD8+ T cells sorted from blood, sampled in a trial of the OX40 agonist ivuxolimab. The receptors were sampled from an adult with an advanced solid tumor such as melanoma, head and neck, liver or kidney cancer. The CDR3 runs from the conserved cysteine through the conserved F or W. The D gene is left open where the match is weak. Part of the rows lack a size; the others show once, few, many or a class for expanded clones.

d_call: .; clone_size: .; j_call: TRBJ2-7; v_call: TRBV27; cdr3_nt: TGTGCCAGCGGCCAGGGCATCCCCTACGAGCAGTACTTC; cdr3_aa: CASGQGIPYEQYF
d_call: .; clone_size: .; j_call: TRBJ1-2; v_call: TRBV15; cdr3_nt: TGTGCCACCAGCAGTCCCTCTTCATACGTAGGGGATGGCTACACCTTC; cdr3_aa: CATSSPSSYVGDGYTF
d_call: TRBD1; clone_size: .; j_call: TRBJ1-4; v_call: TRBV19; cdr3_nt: TGTGCCAGTAGTATAGAAGGGACAGGGGCAACTAATGAAAAACTGTTTTTT; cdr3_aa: CASSIEGTGATNEKLFF
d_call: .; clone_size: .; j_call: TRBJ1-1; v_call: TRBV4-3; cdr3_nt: TGCGCCAGCAGCCAAGATGTCGAGGTGGAAGCTTTCTTT; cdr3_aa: CASSQDVEVEAFF
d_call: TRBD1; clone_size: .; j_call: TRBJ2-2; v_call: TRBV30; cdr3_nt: TGTGCCTGGGAAACCGGGACAGGGAAGGCCGGGGAGCTGTTTTTT; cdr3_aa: CAWETGTGKAGELFF
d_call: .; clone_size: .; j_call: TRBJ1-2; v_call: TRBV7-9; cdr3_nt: TGTGCCAGCAGCGAATTGGCAGCCCTCAACCTCTATGGCTACACCTTC; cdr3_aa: CASSELAALNLYGYTF
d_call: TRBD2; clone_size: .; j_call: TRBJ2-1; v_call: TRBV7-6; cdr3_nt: TGTGCCAGCAGCCCCCGAGGGGCGGGGGACTACAATGAGCAGTTCTTC; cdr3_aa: CASSPRGAGDYNEQFF
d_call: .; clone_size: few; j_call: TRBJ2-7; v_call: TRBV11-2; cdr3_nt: TGTGCCAGCAGCCAAGGTCCAACCTACGAGCAGTACTTC; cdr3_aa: CASSQGPTYEQYF
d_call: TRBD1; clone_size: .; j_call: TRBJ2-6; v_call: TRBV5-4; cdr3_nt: TGTGCCAGCAGGCCTTCGACAGGGTACTCTGGGGCCAACGTCCTGACTTTC; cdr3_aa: CASRPSTGYSGANVLTF
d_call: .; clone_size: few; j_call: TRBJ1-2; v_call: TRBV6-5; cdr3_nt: TGTGCCAGCAGCCCCGGTCATGGCTACACCTTC; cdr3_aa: CASSPGHGYTF
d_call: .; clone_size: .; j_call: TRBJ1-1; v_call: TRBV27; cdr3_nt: TGTGCCAGCGGATCTGTGCGGGTGAACACTGAAGCTTTCTTT; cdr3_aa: CASGSVRVNTEAFF
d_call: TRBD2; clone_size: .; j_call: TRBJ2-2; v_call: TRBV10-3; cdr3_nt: TGTGCCATCAGTGGGACCTTAGCGGGGGGTAACACCGGGGAGCTGTTTTTT; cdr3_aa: CAISGTLAGGNTGELFF
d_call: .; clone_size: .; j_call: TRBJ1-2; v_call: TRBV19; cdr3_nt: TGTGCCACCGGGTCTTATGGCTACACCTTC; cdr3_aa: CATGSYGYTF
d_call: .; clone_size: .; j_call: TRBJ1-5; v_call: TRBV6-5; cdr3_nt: TGTGCCAGCAGACTTACCGGGGTCGAGGATGAGCCCCAGCATTTT; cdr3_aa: CASRLTGVEDEPQHF
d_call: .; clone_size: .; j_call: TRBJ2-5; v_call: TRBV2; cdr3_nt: TGTGCCAGCACTCCCGACAGTAAAGAGACCCAGTACTTC; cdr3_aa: CASTPDSKETQYF
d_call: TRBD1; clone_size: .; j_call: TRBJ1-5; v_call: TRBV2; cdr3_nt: TGTGCCAGCAGTACCTACGGGACAGGTGACCAACAGCCCCAGCATTTT; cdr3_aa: CASSTYGTGDQQPQHF
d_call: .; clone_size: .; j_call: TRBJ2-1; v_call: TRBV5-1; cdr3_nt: TGCGCCAGCAGCTTGTTAAGCGGATTCTACAATGAGCAGTTCTTC; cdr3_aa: CASSLLSGFYNEQFF
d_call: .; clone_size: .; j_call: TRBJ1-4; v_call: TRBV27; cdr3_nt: TGTGCCAGCAGTTTACGCGCGACAACTAATGAAAAACTGTTTTTT; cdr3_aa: CASSLRATTNEKLFF
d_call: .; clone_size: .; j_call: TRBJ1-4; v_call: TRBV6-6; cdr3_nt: TGTGCCGCGGGGGGGGTGGAGGAAAAACTGTTTTTT; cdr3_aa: CAAGGVEEKLFF
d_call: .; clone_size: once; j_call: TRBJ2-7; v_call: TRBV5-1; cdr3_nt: TGCGCCAGCAGATTAACCTCCTACGAGCAGTACTTC; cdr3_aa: CASRLTSYEQYF